This T cell receptor beta chain comes out of a study of Ad26.COV2.S vaccination and SARS-CoV-2 variants. The treatment was: 15 to 20 received Ad26.COV2.S at low or high dose, single or two shots; about five received placebo; per-sample allocation not given. Collection of the samples took place on day 63 after the first injection of vaccine or placebo. Repertoires were generated with immunoSEQ multiplex PCR, while TCRdb's copy carries only in-frame clones and drops some. The sample contains about 320,000 clones, around four fifths of which appear only once. The CDR3 is 11 amino acids. V dropped 7 bases and J dropped 7 bases, with 8 bases sitting between them. Germline CDR1 is MDHEN and CDR2 is SYDVKM.

The specimen was peripheral blood, collected in a trial of Ad26.COV2.S vaccine versus placebo. The origin of this receptor is a person aged 18 to 65 who received the Ad26.COV2.S COVID-19 vaccine or a placebo. The rearrangement links TRBV28 to TRBJ2-1; no definite D call. The CDR3 DNA reads as TGTGCCAGCACGACTGATAATGAGCAGTTCTTC. Translated, it gives CASTTDNEQFF.